The 12 T cell receptor beta chains listed next were all sequenced from one sample in a study of CD8 T cells in ankylosing spondylitis. One entry per CDR3 protein, called by TCRdb with MiXCR from the 5' RACE reads. The table has about 240,000 distinct CDR3 sequences, 7.5% to 9% seen once; the top ten hold about 6.8%. The specimen was blood, either unsorted or a sorted T cell fraction (not recorded which). Source of these receptors: a male donor with ankylosing spondylitis or in good health (not recorded which).

The chain links TRBV15 to TRBJ1-4; D is possibly TRBD1 (5 bases). Trimming cost V 1 base and J 16 bases, with 13 bases left between them. The germline CDR1 and CDR2 sequences are LNHNV and YYDKDF (reference sequence). CDR3 length: 12 amino acids. The CDR3 sequence is CATSRGGSGPFF. In nucleotides, the CDR3 is TGTGCCACCAGCAGAGGCGGTTCAGGGCCGTTTTTT. Looking up the rest from reference TRBV15 and TRBJ1-4 gives the full variable domain: DAMVIQNPRYQVTQFGKPVTLSCSQTLNHNVMYWYQQKSSQAPKLLFHYYDKDFNNEADTPDNFQSRRPNTSFCFLDIRSPGLGDTAMYLCATSRGGSGPFFGSGTQLSVL.

This clonotype turned up a few times. The rearrangement joins TRBV9 to TRBJ1-2, with TRBD1 matching 12 bases. The CDR3 contains 15 residues. Trimming cost V 4 bases and J 6 bases; bases outside gene matches: 7. Germline loops: CDR1 SGDLS, CDR2 YYNGEE. The CDR3: CASSPSGTGGHGYTF. As DNA, the CDR3 is TGTGCCAGCAGCCCATCCGGGACAGGGGGCCATGGCTACACCTTC.

The CDR3 reads CASRKDGYNSPLHF. In DNA, the CDR3 is TGTGCCAGCAGGAAGGACGGCTACAATTCACCCCTCCACTTT. This chain connects TRBV2 to TRBJ1-6; D gene uncertain. The CDR3 is 14 amino acids. Germline V gene lookup returns CDR1 SNHLY and CDR2 FYNNEI. Between the trimmed V and J ends, which lost 6 bases and 7 bases, there was a span of 13 bases.

This clonotype was seen only a few times. The DNA for the CDR3 is TGTGCCAGCAGACTTCAGGGCGGAGGTTCGGGCAATCAGCCCCAGCATTTT. Translating it yields CASRLQGGGSGNQPQHF. This chain connects TRBV6-1 to TRBJ1-5; D may be TRBD1 (5 bases). Germline CDR1 and CDR2: MNHNS and SASEGT. Trimming removed 6 bases from V and 2 bases from J, with 20 bases in between. The CDR3 sequence is 17 residues long.

There are many counts of this clonotype. The chain carries TRBV20-1 and TRBJ1-1; 10 bases match TRBD1. This CDR3 has 11 residues. Germline-derived CDR1 and CDR2 are DFQATT and SNEGSKA (reference sequence). The ends lost 3 bases at V and 12 bases at J; junction bases unmatched: 4. This CDR3 is CSARRGQGTFF. CDR3 nucleotide sequence: TGCAGTGCTAGGAGGGGACAGGGGACTTTCTTT.

This clonotype was detected ten times or more. The V call is TRBV5-1, the J call TRBJ2-5; TRBD2 is a possible D gene (7 bases). CDR1 SGHRS and CDR2 YFSETQ come from the germline V gene. Trimming took off 4 bases at V and 4 bases at J, with 14 bases between the two ends. The CDR3 has 14 amino acids. The CDR3 DNA reads TGCGCCAGCAGCCCAAACGGGGGGCGAGAGACCCAGTACTTC. Its protein is CASSPNGGRETQYF.

This clonotype was recorded at least ten times. This chain links TRBV20-1 with TRBJ2-5; 7 positions match TRBD2. Germline CDR1 reads DFQATT; CDR2 reads SNEGSKA (reference sequence). This CDR3 spans 14 amino acids. Trimming cost V 3 bases and J 1 base; bases outside gene matches: 5. The CDR3 spells CSARASGIQETQYF. The CDR3, as DNA: TGCAGTGCTAGGGCTAGCGGAATCCAAGAGACCCAGTACTTC.

This clonotype was counted at least ten times. The chain employs TRBV6-2 or TRBV6-3 and TRBJ2-2, with a possible D match to TRBD1 (5 bases). The CDR3 is 15 amino acids. Germline V gene lookup returns CDR1 MNHEY and CDR2 SVGEGT. Deletions cut 5 bases from V and 0 bases from J, with 10 bases between. The CDR3: CASSNRLTNTGELFF. DNA of the CDR3: TGTGCCAGCAGTAACAGGTTAACGAACACCGGGGAGCTGTTTTTT.

This clonotype was seen only a few times. The CDR3 DNA sequence: TGTGCCATCAGTGAGTCTAGGGCAGACAAAGAGACCCAGTACTTC. It translates to CAISESRADKETQYF. This chain links TRBV10-3 with TRBJ2-5; D is ambiguous. The CDR3 covers 15 residues. The germline V gene has CDR1 ENHRY and CDR2 SYGVKD. With 0 bases removed from V and 3 bases from J, the gap between germline ends came to 11 bases.

In this sample, this clonotype turned up many times. The V call is TRBV20-1, the J call TRBJ2-3; unclear D gene. This CDR3 is built from 12 residues. Germline lookup yields CDR1 DFQATT and CDR2 SNEGSKA (reference sequence). Between the trimmed V and J ends, which lost 1 base and 4 bases, there was a span of 6 bases. This chain's CDR3 is CSARALSDTQYF. CDR3 bases: TGCAGTGCTAGAGCTCTCTCAGATACGCAGTATTTT.

The V and J genes are TRBV20-1 and TRBJ2-1; D is perhaps TRBD2 (6 bases). The V and J ends lost 4 bases and 2 bases respectively, with 18 bases between them. This CDR3 is 16 amino acids long. Per the germline V gene, CDR1 is DFQATT and CDR2 is SNEGSKA (reference sequence). The CDR3 coding sequence is TGCAGTGCTAAACTAGCAGGGACCCCAACCTACAATGAGCAGTTCTTC. This translates into CSAKLAGTPTYNEQFF.

This clonotype appeared many times. V is TRBV29-1 and J is TRBJ2-3; 10 bases map to TRBD1. The V segment lost 7 bases and the J segment 2 bases; nucleotides outside the gene matches: 6. The germline gives CDR1 SQVTM, CDR2 ANQGSEA. The CDR3 consists of 14 residues. The CDR3 reads CSGMTGGNTDTQYF. The CDR3 DNA reads TGCAGCGGCATGACAGGGGGCAACACAGATACGCAGTATTTT.